A single sample is the source of the 2 T cell receptor beta chains below, sequenced in a study of shared clonotypes between healthy human individuals. Sequenced by immunoSEQ multiplex PCR; TCRdb stores in-frame clones only, minus some. The repertoire holds about 870,000 clones, 92% seen once, with around 24% in the top ten. CD45RO-negative cells were positively selected for CCR7, leaving out terminally differentiated effector memory CD45RA+ cells. Sample: naive CD8+ T cells sorted from blood. These TCRs come from a young man in good health.

The chain links TRBV2 to TRBJ1-2, with D tentatively TRBD1 (6 bases). The V gene lost 8 bases and the J gene lost 6 bases, with 19 bases spanning the gap. Germline CDR1 reads SNHLY; CDR2 reads FYNNEI. There are 14 residues in the CDR3. The CDR3 reads CASSQGRTPDGYTF. In DNA form, the CDR3 reads TGTGCCAGCTCCCAGGGGAGAACACCAGATGGCTACACCTTC.

The chain carries TRBV9 and TRBJ1-5; a possible D gene is TRBD1 (6 bases). The CDR3 is made up of 14 amino acids. The germline gives CDR1 SGDLS, CDR2 YYNGEE. The V end was cut by 6 bases, the J end by 2 bases, with 12 bases between. The CDR3 nucleotides are TGTGCCAGCAACAGGGCAGGAGGCAATCAGCCCCAGCATTTT. This codes for CASNRAGGNQPQHF.